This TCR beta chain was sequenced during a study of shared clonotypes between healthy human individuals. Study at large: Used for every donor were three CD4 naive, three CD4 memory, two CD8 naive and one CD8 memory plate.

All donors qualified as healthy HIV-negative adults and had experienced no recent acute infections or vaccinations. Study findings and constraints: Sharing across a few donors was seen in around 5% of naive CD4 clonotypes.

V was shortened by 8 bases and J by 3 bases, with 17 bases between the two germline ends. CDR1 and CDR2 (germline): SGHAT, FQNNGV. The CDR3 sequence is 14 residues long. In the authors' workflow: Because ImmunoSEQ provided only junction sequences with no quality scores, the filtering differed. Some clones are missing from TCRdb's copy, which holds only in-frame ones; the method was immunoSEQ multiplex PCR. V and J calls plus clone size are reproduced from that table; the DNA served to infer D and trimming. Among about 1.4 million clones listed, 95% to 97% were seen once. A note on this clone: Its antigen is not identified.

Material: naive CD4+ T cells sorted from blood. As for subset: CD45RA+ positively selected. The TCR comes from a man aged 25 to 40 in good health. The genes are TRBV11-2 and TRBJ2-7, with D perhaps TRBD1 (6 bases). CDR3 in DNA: TGTGCCAGCGAATTTCGGGGACAAAGCTACGAGCAGTACTTC. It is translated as CASEFRGQSYEQYF.